These 24 T cell receptor beta chains originate from one sample sequenced in a study of T cells in Graves' hyperthyroidism and ophthalmopathy (dated by TCRdb to between 2017 and 2020). Library method: multiplex PCR. Data came from an Illumina HiSeq 2000. The TCR beta CDR3 regions were amplified from the RNA transcripts. The TCR CDR3 was subjected to a first round of RT-PCR using the HTBI primer set and the Qiagen OneStep RT-PCR kit. Clones were called with MiXCR by TCRdb after fastp trimmed the public reads at Q25, and only in-frame beta chains were retained. Every CDR3 protein is listed once, alongside the most common genes and DNA of its rows. A total of 300,000 to 500,000 distinct CDR3 sequences appear in this sample, about an eighth of them only once. The ten biggest clones cover 28% of the sample. Sequenced material: blood. The receptors derive from a man aged 50-59 years with Graves' ophthalmopathy.

In its sample, this clonotype was seen many times. The chain links TRBV7-2 to TRBJ2-1; 13 positions match TRBD2. The CDR3 has 18 amino acids. Looked up from germline, CDR1 is SGHTA and CDR2 is FQGNSA. With V trimmed by 3 bases and J by 9 bases, 14 bases remained unmatched. The CDR3 spells CASSFVPVTSGRAVEQFF. For the CDR3, the DNA is TGTGCCAGCAGCTTTGTTCCGGTCACTAGCGGGAGGGCCGTTGAGCAGTTCTTC. The whole variable domain, filled in from reference TRBV7-2 and TRBJ2-1, reads GAGVSQSPSNKVTEKGKDVELRCDPISGHTALYWYRQSLGQGLEFLIYFQGNSAPDKSGLPSDRFSAERTGGSVSTLTIQRTQQEDSAVYLCASSFVPVTSGRAVEQFFGPGTRLTVL.

Many counts were recorded for this clonotype. This CDR3 reads CASSQSYQETQYF. CDR3 in DNA: TGTGCCAGCAGCCAATCCTACCAAGAGACCCAGTACTTC. The chain couples TRBV28 to TRBJ2-5; no clear D gene. Deletions cut 6 bases from V and 0 bases from J, with 8 bases between. This CDR3 region has 13 residues. Germline-derived CDR1 and CDR2 are MDHEN and SYDVKM.

Ten or more counts support this clonotype. V usage is TRBV27 and J usage is TRBJ1-2, with D uncertain. The V gene's germline CDR1 is MNHEY and CDR2 SMNVEV (reference sequence). The CDR3 has 15 residues. V was shortened by 5 bases and J by 4 bases, with 17 bases between the two germline ends. The CDR3 sequence: CASSPSGTNPYGYTF. The CDR3 DNA reads as TGTGCCAGCAGTCCCTCGGGCACCAACCCCTATGGCTACACCTTC.

This clonotype has at least ten counts. The CDR3 is CASRWDRGGQETQYF. The CDR3 coding sequence is TGTGCCAGCAGATGGGACAGGGGAGGGCAAGAGACCCAGTACTTC. This sequence joins TRBV12-3 or TRBV12-4 and TRBJ2-5, with 10 bases identical to TRBD1. V lost 6 bases, J lost 2 bases, and 6 bases stayed unmatched. This CDR3 has 15 residues.

The gene calls are TRBV5-4 and TRBJ2-1; 8 bases line up with TRBD2. The V gene's germline CDR1 is SGHNT and CDR2 YYREEE (reference sequence). This CDR3 has 18 residues. V gave up 4 bases and J gave up 0 bases; unmatched junction bases: 12. The CDR3 DNA follows: TGTGCCAGCAGCCCACGACCCCCAACTAGCGGCTCCTACAATGAGCAGTTCTTC. Translation gives CASSPRPPTSGSYNEQFF.

The CDR3 DNA sequence: TGTGCCAGCAGTTTATGGGTGGCAAACTACGAGCAGTACTTC. It codes for CASSLWVANYEQYF. The chain couples TRBV28 to TRBJ2-7; D ambiguous. V was pared by 0 bases and J by 3 bases, with 9 bases between. This CDR3 spans 14 amino acids. Germline CDR1 MDHEN, CDR2 SYDVKM.

This clonotype came up many times. This chain uses TRBV2 with TRBJ1-5; 12 bases fit TRBD1. V lost 8 bases, J lost 4 bases, and 6 bases stayed unmatched. The CDR3 is made up of 15 amino acids. The germline V gene has CDR1 SNHLY and CDR2 FYNNEI. CDR3 loop: CASQGTGGGNQPQHF. The CDR3 DNA follows: TGTGCCAGCCAGGGGACAGGGGGCGGGAATCAGCCCCAGCATTTT. The full variable domain, its missing parts supplied by reference TRBV2 and TRBJ1-5, is EPEVTQTPSHQVTQMGQEVILRCVPISNHLYFYWYRQILGQKVEFLVSFYNNEISEKSEIFDDQFSVERPDGSNFTLKIRSTKLEDSAMYFCASQGTGGGNQPQHFGDGTRLSIL.

V usage is TRBV29-1 and J usage is TRBJ2-4, with TRBD1 identical over 7 bases. Losses at the gene ends were 5 bases for V and 3 bases for J; bases not matched to a gene: 4. CDR1 and CDR2 from the germline V gene are SQVTM and ANQGSEA. This CDR3 region has 13 residues. The chain's CDR3 is CSVQDRNKNIQYF. Here the CDR3 DNA reads TGCAGCGTTCAGGACAGGAACAAAAACATTCAGTACTTC.

The chain couples TRBV29-1 to TRBJ1-2; perhaps TRBD1 as D (5 bases). The CDR3 runs 15 residues. CDR1 is SQVTM and CDR2 is ANQGSEA in the germline V gene. V was clipped by 5 bases and J by 5 bases, with 21 bases between them. The CDR3 nucleotides read TGCAGCGTTCGCCCGAGACAATTGGGGCCGTATGGCTACACCTTC. Its translation: CSVRPRQLGPYGYTF.

This clonotype was observed a handful of times. V is TRBV6-1 and J is TRBJ2-7; 7 positions agree with TRBD2. The CDR3 runs to 16 residues. CDR1 is MNHNS, CDR2 SASEGT, per germline. J was trimmed by 2 bases and V by 1 base; bases with no gene match: 8. The DNA of the CDR3 is TGTGCCAGCAGTGAAGGGGCTGCTAGCGGAGCCTACGAGCAGTACTTC. This codes for CASSEGAASGAYEQYF.

This clonotype has a count of ten or more. The chain employs TRBV7-2 and TRBJ2-7; no firm D call. The ends were cut back, 6 bases at V and 3 bases at J, with 12 bases in the middle. CDR3 length: 13 residues. Per the germline V gene, CDR1 is SGHTA and CDR2 is FQGNSA. The CDR3 coding sequence is TGTGCCAGCAGTACAGCGCGCCGCTACGAGCAGTACTTC. Residues: CASSTARRYEQYF.

This clonotype was detected ten times or more. The rearrangement links TRBV20-1 to TRBJ2-7, with 11 bases identical to TRBD2. With 3 bases clipped from V and 4 bases from J, the junction kept 5 bases outside the gene matches. This CDR3 region has 14 residues. Germline lookup yields CDR1 DFQATT and CDR2 SNEGSKA (reference sequence). For the CDR3, the DNA is TGCAGTGCTAGGACTAGCGGGAACCGATACGAGCAGTACTTC. Encoded protein: CSARTSGNRYEQYF.

This clonotype appeared many times. V is TRBV3-1 and J is TRBJ2-7; D remains unclear. Trimming cost V 0 bases and J 4 bases, with 10 bases left between them. CDR1 and CDR2 (germline): LGHDT, YNNKEL (reference sequence). The CDR3 contains 14 residues. The CDR3 DNA reads TGTGCCAGCAGCCAAGATAGGCCTGGGTACGAGCAGTACTTC. Its protein product is CASSQDRPGYEQYF.

This clonotype was counted many times. The chain joins TRBV12-3 or TRBV12-4 to TRBJ2-5; D is undetermined. CDR3 length equals 13 residues. Trimming shortened V by 7 bases and J by 9 bases, and 18 bases separated the two germline ends. The CDR3 DNA follows: TGTGCCAGCACCCCTGATTTGATCCGGGCCCAGTACTTC. This gives the protein CASTPDLIRAQYF.

This clonotype was observed a few times. The chain employs TRBV5-1 and TRBJ2-1; 7 positions agree with TRBD2. This CDR3 has 17 amino acids. The germline V gene has CDR1 SGHRS and CDR2 YFSETQ. V lost 0 bases to trimming and J lost 0 bases; unmatched junction nucleotides: 6. The CDR3 nucleotides read TGCGCCAGCAGCTTGGGAGGTGGCGGGAGCTCCTACAATGAGCAGTTCTTC. Encoded protein: CASSLGGGGSSYNEQFF.

The chain combines TRBV29-1 with TRBJ1-1, with TRBD1 identical over 8 bases. V was clipped by 4 bases and J by 1 base; unmatched bases: 5. Germline V CDR1 and CDR2: SQVTM, ANQGSEA. This CDR3 spans 14 amino acids. CDR3 amino acids: CSVGTGHRNTEAFF. The CDR3 DNA is TGCAGCGTTGGGACAGGGCACAGGAACACTGAAGCTTTCTTT.

This clonotype showed up many times. The rearrangement uses TRBV27 and TRBJ1-5; 7 positions match TRBD1. The germline CDR1 and CDR2 sequences are MNHEY and SMNVEV (reference sequence). This CDR3 contains 15 residues. With 0 bases clipped from V and 9 bases from J, the junction kept 8 bases outside the gene matches. The CDR3 nucleotides are TGTGCCAGCAGTTTATCGACAGGGCCGAGGACGCCCCAGCATTTT. Its translation: CASSLSTGPRTPQHF.

This clonotype has a count of ten or more. The chain is built from TRBV7-9 and TRBJ2-1; D perhaps matches TRBD2 (6 bases). V was pared by 5 bases and J by 6 bases, with 26 bases between. CDR1 is SEHNR and CDR2 is FQNEAQ in the germline V gene (reference sequence). The CDR3 is 18 amino acids. In DNA form, the CDR3 reads TGTGCCAGCAGCCCTTTTATGTGGGCGGAAGGGAGGATCAATGAGCAGTTCTTC. Translation gives CASSPFMWAEGRINEQFF.

On this clonotype: Since a much larger clone is just one base distant, this may be a read error. The chain employs TRBV7-9 and TRBJ2-5; 9 bases fit TRBD1. From germline, CDR1 is SEHNR and CDR2 FQNEAQ (reference sequence). The CDR3 contains 16 residues. The CDR3 sequence: CASSTTGQGNRETRYF. The DNA for the CDR3 is TGTGCCAGCAGCACTACGGGACAGGGAAATCGAGAGACCCGGTACTTC.

This clonotype was counted ten times or more. This chain joins TRBV18 and TRBJ1-1; TRBD1 matches 8 bases. This CDR3 is built from 15 residues. CDR1 is KGHSH and CDR2 is LQKENI in the germline V gene. V dropped 2 bases and J dropped 0; count of bases not matched to a gene: 2. The CDR3 nucleotides read TGTGCCAGCTCACCAGAGACAGGGGTGAACACTGAAGCTTTCTTT. It translates to CASSPETGVNTEAFF.

The chain carries TRBV11-2 and TRBJ2-6; D gene ambiguous. The V gene lost 5 bases and the J gene lost 4 bases, with 15 bases spanning the gap. The CDR3 extends over 16 amino acids. Germline V gene lookup returns CDR1 SGHAT and CDR2 FQNNGV. CDR3 sequence reads: CASSTVLGTGANVLTF. The CDR3 nucleotides read TGTGCCAGCAGCACCGTTCTGGGAACGGGGGCCAACGTCCTGACTTTC.

This clonotype showed up just a few times. The chain carries TRBV20-1 and TRBJ2-4, with D hard to call. This CDR3 comprises 13 residues. V was clipped by 5 bases and J by 3 bases, with 11 bases between them. Germline assignment: CDR1 DFQATT and CDR2 SNEGSKA (reference sequence). CDR3 sequence reads: CSALDIDKNIQYF. For the CDR3, the DNA is TGCAGTGCTCTCGACATTGACAAAAACATTCAGTACTTC.

This clonotype has ten or more counts. The V gene is TRBV13, the J gene TRBJ1-2; D uncertain. CDR3 length equals 14 residues. Trimming cost V 5 bases and J 7 bases, with 17 bases left between them. From germline, CDR1 is PRHDT and CDR2 FYEKMQ (reference sequence). This CDR3 reads CASSKASSRSGYTF. CDR3 sequence (DNA): TGTGCCAGCAGCAAAGCGTCATCGAGAAGTGGCTACACCTTC.

This clonotype was seen once. The V gene is TRBV19, the J gene TRBJ1-2; D might be TRBD1 (6 bases). The germline V gene encodes CDR1 LNHDA and CDR2 SQIVND (reference sequence). This CDR3 has 14 amino acids. V was trimmed by 7 bases and J by 1 base, leaving 13 bases between them. As DNA, the CDR3 is TGTGCCAGTACCCAGGGGTACAATAACTATGGCTACACCTTC. This codes for CASTQGYNNYGYTF. Variable domain in full (rest from reference TRBV19 and TRBJ1-2): DGGITQSPKYLFRKEGQNVTLSCEQNLNHDAMYWYRQDPGQGLRLIYYSQIVNDFQKGDIAEGYSVSREKKESFPLTVTSAQKNPTAFYLCASTQGYNNYGYTFGSGTRLTVV.